This TCR beta chain was sequenced for a study of cytomegalovirus exposure and HLA in healthy donors. This clone was counted between two and nine times. The target antigen is unknown. General observations from the study: When analyzed later, the rates of TCR association showed variation by HLA locus, with DRB1 the most and HLA-C the fewest.

The CDR3 loop spans 13 amino acids. V was clipped by 1 base and J by 6 bases, with 10 bases between them. Germline CDR1 LNHDA, CDR2 SQIVND (reference sequence). The PCR employed 60 Vbeta primers together with 13 Jbeta primers. The table came from immunoSEQ multiplex PCR; TCRdb's copy has only in-frame clones and leaves some out. The data hold 200,000 to 250,000 clones, with 76% observed a single time. The sequence was obtained from a man aged 18 to 30 in good health and CMV-seronegative. The J gene is TRBJ2-7, the V gene TRBV19; D gene unclear. Sequenced: PBMCs. Written as DNA, the CDR3 is TGTGCCAGTAGTATAGGCCTCAGAGGCGAGCAGTACTTC. Its translation: CASSIGLRGEQYF. The full variable domain, its missing parts supplied by reference TRBV19 and TRBJ2-7, is DGGITQSPKYLFRKEGQNVTLSCEQNLNHDAMYWYRQDPGQGLRLIYYSQIVNDFQKGDIAEGYSVSREKKESFPLTVTSAQKNPTAFYLCASSIGLRGEQYFGPGTRLTVT.